This T cell receptor (beta chain) originates from a study of T cell responses to AZD1222 COVID-19 vaccine. The study's findings and limits: Most donors were white British, females outnumbered males, and clonal diversity was possibly underestimated. Reportedly, close to half of spike-specific TCRs are directed against unmutated variant regions. Repertoire sampling was restricted to post-peak T cell response timepoints.

For this clone: Antigen specificity is unknown.

V dropped 1 base and J dropped 3 bases, with 7 bases sitting between them. The CDR3 contains 14 residues. Germline CDR1 is SNHLY and CDR2 is FYNNEI. Assay used: immunoSEQ multiplex PCR; TCRdb lists only in-frame clones, some missing. The sample consists of about 140,000 clones, roughly 80% of them appearing once. The V gene is TRBV2, the J gene TRBJ1-5; D remains unclear. The TCR comes from an adult in good health. Sequencing was performed on peripheral blood, taken on day 0 of AZD1222 vaccination. CDR3 nucleotide sequence: TGTGCCAGCAGTGAAGGGGCTTACAATCAGCCCCAGCATTTT. Amino acid sequence: CASSEGAYNQPQHF.